These 20 T cell receptor beta chains came from one sample sequenced in a study of T cells expressing NK-cell markers. With the 5' RACE reads reprocessed, TCRdb shows one record per CDR3 protein and no DNA. The sample data list hundreds of thousands of distinct CDR3 sequences. Sample: blood T cells: a sorted CD56 or NKG2C T cell subset, CD4+ or CD8+ T cells, or bulk PBMC T cells (not recorded which). These receptors all come from a woman between 18 and 75 years old in good health.

The rearrangement joins TRBV4-3 to TRBJ2-1. Germline-derived CDR1 and CDR2 are LGHNA and YSLEER. The CDR3 covers 12 residues. CDR3 in amino acids: CASSQLNGEQFF.

The CDR3 loop is CASSHSRSTSTDTQYF. V is TRBV4-3 and J is TRBJ2-3; TCRdb reports TRBD2, a call that lacks DNA to check it against. Germline-derived CDR1 and CDR2 are LGHNA and YSLEER. The CDR3 is made up of 16 amino acids.

The gene calls are TRBV11-3 and TRBJ2-1; with no DNA, the TCRdb D assignment of TRBD2 cannot be verified. Germline CDR1 SGHNT, CDR2 YENEEA. This CDR3 has 16 amino acids. The CDR3 reads CASSPSGGGPRNEQFF.

The rearrangement links TRBV15 to TRBJ2-4. CDR3 length equals 13 residues. CDR1 is LNHNV, CDR2 YYDKDF, per germline (reference sequence). CDR3: CATRQDLLGIQYF.

The chain uses TRBV29-1 and TRBJ2-7. Looked up from germline, CDR1 is SQVTM and CDR2 is ANQGSEA. This CDR3 region has 13 residues. The CDR3 spells CSVLGHGSYEQYF.

The J gene is TRBJ2-7, the V gene TRBV5-1; TCRdb's D gene call, TRBD1, goes unchecked for lack of DNA. This CDR3 is built from 14 residues. Germline CDR1 is SGHRS and CDR2 is YFSETQ. The CDR3 is CASRGLQGGNEQYF.

The V gene is TRBV20-1, the J gene TRBJ2-6. Germline V gene lookup returns CDR1 DFQATT and CDR2 SNEGSKA (reference sequence). CDR3 length equals 13 residues. CDR3 loop: CSARVSGANVLTF.

The CDR3 reads CASSPATGEKPQHF. This chain connects TRBV18 to TRBJ1-5; the TRBD1 assignment by TCRdb is unverifiable without DNA. The CDR3 is 14 amino acids. Germline assignment: CDR1 KGHSH and CDR2 LQKENI.

The gene calls are TRBV7-2 and TRBJ2-1; TCRdb picks TRBD1, but there is no DNA to check that call. This CDR3 spans 17 amino acids. Germline CDR1 is SGHTA and CDR2 is FQGNSA. CDR3 region: CASSPRVPGQGDNEQFF.

The chain carries TRBV5-1 and TRBJ2-1; TCRdb calls TRBD1, which cannot be checked without DNA. The CDR3 is made up of 13 amino acids. The germline V gene encodes CDR1 SGHRS and CDR2 YFSETQ. Here the CDR3 reads CASRGGKGNEQFF.

The chain employs TRBV29-1 and TRBJ1-1; TCRdb designates TRBD1, a call that cannot be tested without DNA. The CDR3 has 11 residues. The germline V gene has CDR1 SQVTM and CDR2 ANQGSEA. CDR3 protein: CSVVRGNEAFF.

This chain joins TRBV27 and TRBJ2-3; TCRdb's D call, TRBD2, is unchecked because there is no DNA. Germline loops: CDR1 MNHEY, CDR2 SMNVEV (reference sequence). The CDR3 is made up of 19 amino acids. This chain's CDR3 is CASSFRPGLAGGDTDTQYF.

This rearrangement joins TRBV12-3 or TRBV12-4 to TRBJ2-5; TCRdb returns TRBD2, unconfirmable since there is no DNA. The CDR3 is made up of 14 amino acids. The CDR3 sequence: CASSRTSGSETQYF.

V is TRBV5-1 and J is TRBJ2-3; as DNA is missing, the TRBD1 call by TCRdb cannot be tested. This CDR3 spans 15 amino acids. Germline assignment: CDR1 SGHRS and CDR2 YFSETQ. CDR3 amino acids: CASSSTGGFTDTQYF.

V is TRBV12-3 or TRBV12-4 and J is TRBJ1-1. The CDR3 covers 14 residues. The CDR3 spells CASSRGGWDTEAFF.

The genes are TRBV12-3 or TRBV12-4 and TRBJ2-2. This CDR3 comprises 11 residues. The CDR3 region is CASWRRGELFF.

The chain links TRBV12-5 to TRBJ1-1; TCRdb proposes TRBD1, but this gene call is untestable without DNA. This CDR3 contains 13 residues. The germline CDR1 and CDR2 sequences are LGHNT and FRNRAP. CDR3 protein: CASGPGDSTEAFF.

This chain links TRBV25-1 with TRBJ1-1; the D call of TRBD1 rests on TCRdb alone, since no DNA is present to check it. Germline V gene lookup returns CDR1 MGHDK and CDR2 SYGVNS. The CDR3 totals 13 residues. The CDR3 reads CASSFRERTEAFF.

The chain is built from TRBV7-2 and TRBJ2-5; TCRdb proposes TRBD1, but this gene call is untestable without DNA. Per germline, CDR1 SGHTA and CDR2 FQGNSA. This CDR3 is 14 amino acids long. CDR3 sequence reads: CASSFPGRVETQYF.

J is TRBJ2-2 and V is TRBV28; the D call from TCRdb, TRBD1, cannot be confirmed without DNA. The CDR3 totals 16 residues. The germline CDR1 and CDR2 sequences are MDHEN and SYDVKM. CDR3 region: CASSLGTKRNTGELFF.